A selection of T cell receptor beta chains follows, all from one sample in a study of T cell responses to AZD1222 COVID-19 vaccine. Profiling relied on immunoSEQ multiplex PCR, and the TCRdb table lists in-frame clones only, not all of them. The profile shows around 130,000 clones, around nine tenths of them singletons. The material was peripheral blood, obtained 28 days after the second AZD1222 dose. All receptors derive from an adult who received the AZD1222 COVID-19 vaccine. Each CDR3 is given with its conserved first and last residue. D genes are given only for firm matches. Only part of the rows carry a size: once, few, many, or a class if the clone is expanded.

cdr3_aa,cdr3_nt,clone_size,j_call,v_call,d_call
CASSQMGIAEAFF,TGTGCCAGCAGCCAAATGGGGATCGCTGAAGCTTTCTTT,once,TRBJ1-1,TRBV4-2,NA
CASSTNDRVREKLFF,TGTGCCAGTAGTACCAACGACAGGGTTCGAGAAAAACTGTTTTTT,NA,TRBJ1-4,TRBV19,TRBD1
CASSQGGQPGTGELFF,TGTGCCAGCTCACAAGGAGGACAACCCGGCACCGGGGAGCTGTTTTTT,few,TRBJ2-2,TRBV18,NA
CASSRGAGITGNTIYF,TGTGCCAGCTCACGGGGCGCAGGGATTACAGGAAACACCATATATTTT,NA,TRBJ1-3,TRBV18,NA
CASSIFSGGSPGNEQFF,TGTGCCAGTAGTATCTTCTCTGGCGGGAGCCCGGGGAATGAGCAGTTCTTC,NA,TRBJ2-1,TRBV19,TRBD2
CASISNRATNEKLFF,TGTGCCAGCATCTCGAACAGGGCTACTAATGAAAAACTGTTTTTT,NA,TRBJ1-4,TRBV28,NA
CASSYQGAGANVLTF,TGTGCCAGCAGTTATCAGGGGGCTGGGGCCAACGTCCTGACTTTC,NA,TRBJ2-6,TRBV6-5,TRBD1
CASSLILGGVSYEQYF,TGTGCCAGCAGCTTAATACTGGGCGGGGTCTCCTACGAGCAGTACTTC,NA,TRBJ2-7,TRBV7-2,NA
CASGFTSGRTTGELFF,TGTGCTAGTGGTTTCACTAGCGGGAGGACCACCGGGGAGCTGTTTTTT,once,TRBJ2-2,TRBV12-5,TRBD2
CASRGGSYEQYF,TGTGCCAGCAGGGGCGGCTCCTACGAGCAGTACTTC,NA,TRBJ2-7,TRBV2,NA
CATYPGTGRSNEQFF,TGTGCCACCTACCCAGGGACAGGGAGAAGCAATGAGCAGTTCTTC,NA,TRBJ2-1,TRBV6-5,TRBD1
CSVRGGSGTDTQYF,TGCAGCGTCCGGGGAGGCAGCGGCACAGATACGCAGTATTTT,once,TRBJ2-3,TRBV29-1,NA
CASSVGQGINTEAFF,TGTGCCAGCTCCGTCGGACAGGGGATCAACACTGAAGCTTTCTTT,NA,TRBJ1-1,TRBV18,TRBD1
CASSLGLYGYTF,TGTGCCAGCAGCTTAGGACTATATGGCTACACCTTC,NA,TRBJ1-2,TRBV11-3,NA
CASSSRNGYNSPLHF,TGTGCCAGCAGCTCACGGAATGGTTATAATTCACCCCTCCACTTT,NA,TRBJ1-6,TRBV7-9,NA
CASSFDAGIYNEQFF,TGTGCCAGCAGCTTCGACGCAGGGATATACAATGAGCAGTTCTTC,NA,TRBJ2-1,TRBV7-9,NA
CASSPDRGRIGTEAFF,TGTGCCAGCTCACCAGACAGGGGGCGAATCGGCACTGAAGCTTTCTTT,NA,TRBJ1-1,TRBV18,TRBD1
CASSQWNSPLHF,TGTGCCAGCAGCCAATGGAATTCACCCCTCCACTTT,NA,TRBJ1-6,TRBV3-1/TRBV3-2,NA
CASSLAYGRGGEQFF,TGTGCCAGCAGCTTGGCCTATGGTAGGGGAGGCGAGCAGTTCTTC,NA,TRBJ2-1,TRBV5-4,NA
CASSEIAGGGLNEQFF,TGTGCCAGCAGTGAAATAGCGGGAGGGGGTTTGAATGAGCAGTTCTTC,NA,TRBJ2-1,TRBV6-1,TRBD2
CASSRSQGMKFF,TGTGCCAGCAGTCGGAGCCAGGGGATGAAGTTCTTC,NA,TRBJ2-1,TRBV12-3/TRBV12-4,NA
CASSHRDPEETQYF,TGTGCCAGCAGTCACCGGGACCCAGAGGAGACCCAGTACTTC,NA,TRBJ2-5,TRBV6-6,NA
CASSKTSGAYEQYF,TGTGCCAGCAGTAAGACTAGCGGAGCCTACGAGCAGTACTTC,NA,TRBJ2-7,TRBV25-1,TRBD2
CASSSYEKLFF,TGTGCCAGCAGTTCGTATGAAAAACTGTTTTTT,NA,TRBJ1-4,TRBV12-3/TRBV12-4,NA
CASTRGDFNYGYTF,TGTGCCAGCACCCGGGGGGACTTTAACTATGGCTACACCTTC,once,TRBJ1-2,TRBV28,NA
CASSQDRAGWAFF,TGCGCCAGCAGCCAAGATCGGGCAGGTTGGGCTTTCTTT,NA,TRBJ1-1,TRBV4-3,NA
CASSQGFGTSGIGETQYF,TGTGCCAGCAGCCAAGGGTTTGGGACTAGCGGGATAGGGGAGACCCAGTACTTC,NA,TRBJ2-5,TRBV4-2,TRBD2
CAGSWGLDTEAFF,TGCGCCGGAAGCTGGGGGTTGGACACTGAAGCTTTCTTT,NA,TRBJ1-1,TRBV4-1,NA